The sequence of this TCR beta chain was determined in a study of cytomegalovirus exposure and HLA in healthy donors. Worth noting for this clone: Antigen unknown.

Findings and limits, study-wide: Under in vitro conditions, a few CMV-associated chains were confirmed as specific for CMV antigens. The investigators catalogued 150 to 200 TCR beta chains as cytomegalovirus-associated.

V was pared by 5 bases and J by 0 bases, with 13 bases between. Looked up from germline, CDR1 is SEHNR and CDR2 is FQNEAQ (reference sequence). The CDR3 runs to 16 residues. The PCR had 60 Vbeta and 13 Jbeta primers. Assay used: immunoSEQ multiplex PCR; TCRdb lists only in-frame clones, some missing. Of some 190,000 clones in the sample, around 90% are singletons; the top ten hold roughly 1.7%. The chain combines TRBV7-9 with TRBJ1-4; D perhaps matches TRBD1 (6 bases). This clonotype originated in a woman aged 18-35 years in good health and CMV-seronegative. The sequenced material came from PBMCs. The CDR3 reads CASSAEGTTTNEKLFF. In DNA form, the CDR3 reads TGTGCCAGCAGCGCCGAGGGGACAACAACTAATGAAAAACTGTTTTTT.